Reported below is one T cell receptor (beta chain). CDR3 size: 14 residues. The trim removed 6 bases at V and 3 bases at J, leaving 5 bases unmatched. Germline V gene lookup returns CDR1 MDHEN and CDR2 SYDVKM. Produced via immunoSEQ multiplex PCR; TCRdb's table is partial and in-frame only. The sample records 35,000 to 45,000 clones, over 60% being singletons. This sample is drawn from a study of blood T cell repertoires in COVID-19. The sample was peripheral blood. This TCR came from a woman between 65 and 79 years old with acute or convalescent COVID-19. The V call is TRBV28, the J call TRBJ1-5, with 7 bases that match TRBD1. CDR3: CASSLDRTNQPQHF. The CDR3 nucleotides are TGTGCCAGCAGCTTGGACAGGACCAATCAGCCCCAGCATTTT.